This T cell receptor beta chain was recovered during a study of cytomegalovirus exposure and HLA in healthy donors. The PCR contained 60 Vbeta and 13 Jbeta primers. The protocol was immunoSEQ multiplex PCR, while the TCRdb copy is restricted to in-frame clones and leaves out a portion. Among 90,000 to 140,000 clones listed, under 85% were seen once. Deletions cut 1 base from V and 3 bases from J, with 9 bases between. The CDR3 spans 15 residues. The germline gives CDR1 MGHRA, CDR2 YSYEKL. General observations from the study: There were some public TCRs occurring in many donors, but most TCR sequences were rare. 16,951 TCR beta sequences were associated with HLA alleles at 0.05 false discovery rate in a later analysis.

In regard to this clone: What it binds is not known.

Nominally healthy donors were sampled, though unrecorded immune exposures were likely. The genes are TRBV4-1 and TRBJ1-4; D might be TRBD1 (5 bases). The sequence was obtained from a man aged 25-45 years in good health and CMV-seronegative. Sequencing was done on a sample of PBMCs. As DNA, the CDR3 is TGCGCCAGCAGCCAAGCTCGGGGGTCTAATGAAAAACTGTTTTTT. The encoded protein is CASSQARGSNEKLFF.